This TCR beta chain appears in the sequencing data of a study of regulatory T cells in long-lasting Graves disease. Regarding time point: persistent/refractory GD, antithyroid drugs over 5 years with positive TRAb. After RNA was extracted from PBMCs, the TCR library was made from it. The table lists this clonotype with many counts. V dropped 3 bases and J dropped 5 bases, with 5 bases sitting between them. CDR1 is LNHNV and CDR2 is YYDKDF in the germline V gene (reference sequence). The CDR3 is 12 amino acids. Arm-PCR of CDR3 regions with iRepertoire HTBI primers generated TCR beta libraries. TCRdb redid the calling of the multiplex PCR reads with MiXCR, one entry per CDR3 protein. The sample lists more than 300,000 distinct CDR3 sequences; around 23% were seen once.

The clonotype originates from a woman between 40 and 55 years old with Graves disease. Sequences were derived from peripheral blood mononuclear cells (PBMCs), sampled when the disease was refractory, from a patient treated with antithyroid drugs. The chain recombines TRBV15 with TRBJ1-5; D is unresolved. This chain's CDR3 is CATSRDDQPQHF. CDR3 coding DNA: TGTGCCACCAGCAGGGACGATCAGCCCCAGCATTTT. The complete variable domain, with remaining parts taken from reference TRBV15 and TRBJ1-5, reads DAMVIQNPRYQVTQFGKPVTLSCSQTLNHNVMYWYQQKSSQAPKLLFHYYDKDFNNEADTPDNFQSRRPNTSFCFLDIRSPGLGDTAMYLCATSRDDQPQHFGDGTRLSIL.